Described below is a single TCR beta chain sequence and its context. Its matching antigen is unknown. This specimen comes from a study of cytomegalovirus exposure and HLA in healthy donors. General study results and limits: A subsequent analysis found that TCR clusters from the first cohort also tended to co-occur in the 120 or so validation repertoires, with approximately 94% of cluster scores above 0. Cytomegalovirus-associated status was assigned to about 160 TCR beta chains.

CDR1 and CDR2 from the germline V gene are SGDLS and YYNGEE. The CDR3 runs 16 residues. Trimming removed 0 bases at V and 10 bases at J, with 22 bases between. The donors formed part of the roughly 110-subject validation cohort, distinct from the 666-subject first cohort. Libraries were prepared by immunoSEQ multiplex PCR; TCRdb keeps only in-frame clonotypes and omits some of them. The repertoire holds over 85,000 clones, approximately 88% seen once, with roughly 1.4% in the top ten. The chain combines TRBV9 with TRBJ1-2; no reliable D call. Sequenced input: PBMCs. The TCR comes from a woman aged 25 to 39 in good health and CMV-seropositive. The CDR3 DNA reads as TGTGCCAGCAGCGTAGCTTTTTCACTATCAAGCGCTGACTACACCTTC. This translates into CASSVAFSLSSADYTF.